Sequencing of this TCR beta chain was carried out in a study of cytomegalovirus exposure and HLA in healthy donors. Study observations and caveats: The majority of CMV-associated TCR beta chains were reported as apparently HLA-restricted in a later analysis. Earlier analysis found most TCR beta V segments productive about 87% or about 30% of the time. Reports described diagnosis of cytomegalovirus status by the classifier as highly specific and sensitive.

To note about this clone: Its antigen is as yet unknown.

The CDR3 is 16 residues long. Germline V gene lookup returns CDR1 SNHLY and CDR2 FYNNEI. V was trimmed by 4 bases and J by 0 bases, leaving 10 bases between them. PCR was performed using 60 Vbeta and 13 Jbeta primers. Sequencing used immunoSEQ multiplex PCR; TCRdb keeps in-frame clones, though not all of them. The data contain around 150,000 clones, roughly three quarters of them singletons. Every donor was a healthy person donating bone marrow. This sequence originates from a male donor in good health and CMV-seronegative. Sequencing used PBMCs. The J gene is TRBJ1-6, the V gene TRBV2; perhaps TRBD1 as D (6 bases). This CDR3 reads CASSALDSSYNSPLHF. CDR3 in DNA: TGTGCCAGCAGTGCTTTGGACAGCTCCTATAATTCACCCCTCCACTTT. Full variable domain (remainder filled in from reference TRBV2 and TRBJ1-6): EPEVTQTPSHQVTQMGQEVILRCVPISNHLYFYWYRQILGQKVEFLVSFYNNEISEKSEIFDDQFSVERPDGSNFTLKIRSTKLEDSAMYFCASSALDSSYNSPLHFGNGTRLTVT.